A selection of T cell receptor beta chains follows, all from one sample in a study of identical twins. TCRdb re-called the 5' RACE reads through MiXCR, storing one row per CDR3 protein. The sample yields about 520,000 distinct CDR3 sequences, 20% to 25% seen once. These data were also filed under a second study, of T cells expressing NK-cell markers.

Specimen: CD4+ T cells sorted from blood. All receptors derive from a woman between 18 and 29 years old in good health. The CDR3 runs from the conserved cysteine through the conserved F or W. The size entry is marked missing in some rows and otherwise reads once, few, many or a size class.

cdr3_length	v_call	clone_size	j_call	cdr3_aa
13	TRBV6-1	-	TRBJ2-4	CATGVLAKNIQYF
14	TRBV7-8	-	TRBJ1-5	CASSVDSTNQPQHF
13	TRBV10-3	-	TRBJ2-1	CATQREPLDEQFF
13	TRBV20-1	-	TRBJ2-3	CSARIQGRDTQYF
14	TRBV12-5	-	TRBJ1-1	CASGERETHTEAFF
14	TRBV3-1	few	TRBJ2-4	CASSQSLAKNIQYF
13	TRBV24-1	-	TRBJ2-1	CATSDHQGGVKFF
16	TRBV20-1	few	TRBJ2-4	CSARDAHRTHRDIQYF
14	TRBV12-3/TRBV12-4	-	TRBJ1-2	CASSFKDRGNGYTF
13	TRBV20-1	-	TRBJ2-5	CSASGDLQETQYF
17	TRBV6-2/TRBV6-3	-	TRBJ2-5	CASSYVNGSPSRETQYF
16	TRBV3-1	few	TRBJ2-7	CASRRAGGQGLSEQYF